This TCR beta chain was observed in a study of metastatic and nonmetastatic thyroid tumors. Study at large: Peripheral blood and tumor or nodule samples from malignant and benign thyroid patients were compared. Overall study results and limits: Patients with malignant thyroid tumors reportedly had significantly higher TCR beta diversity than those with benign nodules, in blood and tumor.

This clone has at least ten counts. Its specificity is unknown. A read error may explain this, as a much larger clone is one base away. The sample has other DNA sequences that encode this CDR3 too. Trimming took 4 bases from V and 8 from J, leaving 12 bases between them. The CDR3 covers 12 residues. Germline V gene lookup returns CDR1 SGHRS and CDR2 YFSETQ. Study processing details: A papillary thyroid cancer distant-metastasis classifier was built from CDR3 differences across clinicopathological groups. TCRdb re-analyzed the PCR reads using MiXCR. For this entry, the V and J calls and clone size follow TCRdb and not the study's own pipeline. The table lists about 45,000 clones, roughly 3.9% of them singletons, with over 9% in the top ten. Until they underwent thyroid surgery, no patient had received any treatment.

The V gene is TRBV5-1, the J gene TRBJ1-1; unclear D gene. The specimen was blood. The source is a female donor with papillary thyroid cancer or a benign thyroid nodule (not recorded which). Some clones in this sample may be carry-over from other donors' samples. The CDR3 nucleotides are TGCGCCAGCAGCCCACCGGACGACGAAGCTTTCTTT. Its translation: CASSPPDDEAFF.